The clone carrying this T cell receptor beta chain was seen more than once but under ten times. Its specificity is unknown. The data were taken from a study of T cell responses to AZD1222 COVID-19 vaccine. Study as a whole: It was second doses at about 4 or about 12 weeks that were pooled.

General study findings and limits: Spike-specific TCR breadth rose after two AZD1222 doses, and depth rose as well. Variant regions that are unmutated are reportedly the target of nearly half of spike-specific TCRs. The donor cohort was predominantly white British with a female majority, and clonal diversity may have been underestimated.

Germline values: CDR1 WSHSY, CDR2 SAAADI. The CDR3 runs 17 residues. Trimming removed 3 bases from V and 3 bases from J, with 17 bases in between. This table comes from immunoSEQ multiplex PCR, and its TCRdb copy is limited to in-frame clones, with some not included. The repertoire consists of 45,000 to 60,000 clones, with more than 60% occurring once and the leading ten covering around 7%. This clonotype originated in an adult in good health. V is TRBV10-2 and J is TRBJ1-4; unclear D gene. Source: peripheral blood, taken on day 0 of AZD1222 vaccination. CDR3 in amino acids: CASSDLEDPSANEKLFF. The CDR3, as DNA: TGCGCCAGCAGTGATTTGGAGGACCCCTCGGCTAATGAAAAACTGTTTTTT.